Sequencing of this T cell receptor beta chain was carried out in a study of blood T cell repertoires in COVID-19. Study in general: PBMCs, B-cell-depleted T cells, or T cells were the source of the cDNA or gDNA that made up the material.

Individuals drawn from about 26 US areas were roughly 18 to 100 years old. Categorization into cohorts depended on clinical history that participants reported. The assay was immunoSEQ multiplex PCR, and TCRdb's table has in-frame clones only and misses some. The profile covers about 310,000 clones, with roughly 85% appearing a single time and 1.9% taken by the ten largest. The CDR3 contains 17 residues. Per the germline V gene, CDR1 is SNHLY and CDR2 is FYNNEI. Unmatched junction bases numbered 8, after V lost 7 bases and J lost 2 bases. The receptor's source is a woman younger than 45 who had been exposed to COVID-19. The rearrangement uses TRBV2 and TRBJ2-6; 10 bases are a match to TRBD1. The sequencing sample was made of PBMCs or T cells enriched from blood (not recorded which). The CDR3: CASTLRTGGAGANVLTF. CDR3 DNA: TGTGCCAGCACCTTACGGACAGGGGGGGCTGGGGCCAACGTCCTGACTTTC.